This TCR beta chain was sequenced for a study of blood T cell repertoires in COVID-19. The CDR3 totals 15 residues. J was trimmed by 5 bases and V by 1 base; bases with no gene match: 6. Per the germline V gene, CDR1 is SGHTA and CDR2 is FQGNSA. Using immunoSEQ multiplex PCR, the repertoire was profiled, and TCRdb retains in-frame clones only, with some absent. The data hold roughly 200,000 clones, with 75% to 85% observed a single time. This TCR was sampled from a woman in her twenties or thirties with COVID-19, enrolled during active disease. The chain carries TRBV7-2 and TRBJ1-2; 8 nucleotides line up with TRBD1. Sequences were obtained from peripheral blood. For the CDR3, the DNA is TGTGCCAGCAGCTTAGGAGGGCAGGGGGCATATGGCTACACCTTC. The encoded protein is CASSLGGQGAYGYTF.